This T cell receptor (beta chain) came from a study of CD4 and CD8 cells across lung adenocarcinoma regions. One entry per CDR3 protein results from TCRdb running MiXCR on the PCR reads. Of 15,000 or so distinct CDR3 sequences listed, around 45% were seen once; the top ten hold 17%. The source of this sequence is a male donor with lung adenocarcinoma. The CD4 and CD8 labels of this study may be unreliable. Sequencing used CD4+ T cells from the center of a lung tumor.

The CDR3 bases are TGTGCCAGCAGCTCCGGGTTTTACAATGAGCAGTTCTTC. It translates to CASSSGFYNEQFF. The V call is TRBV7-2, the J call TRBJ2-1; D is unresolved. Trimming removed 4 bases at V and 4 bases at J, with 8 bases between. The CDR3 spans 13 residues. Germline CDR1 SGHTA, CDR2 FQGNSA.